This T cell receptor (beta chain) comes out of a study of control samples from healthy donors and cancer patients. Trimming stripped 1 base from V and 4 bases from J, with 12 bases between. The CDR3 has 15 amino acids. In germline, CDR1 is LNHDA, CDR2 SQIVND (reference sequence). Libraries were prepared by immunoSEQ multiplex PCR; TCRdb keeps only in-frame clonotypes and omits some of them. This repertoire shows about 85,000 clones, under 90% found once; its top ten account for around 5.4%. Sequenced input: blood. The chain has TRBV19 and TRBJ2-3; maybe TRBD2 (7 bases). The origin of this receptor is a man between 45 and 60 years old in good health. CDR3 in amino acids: CASSIAGAGADTQYF. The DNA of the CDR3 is TGTGCCAGTAGTATAGCAGGGGCGGGGGCAGATACGCAGTATTTT.